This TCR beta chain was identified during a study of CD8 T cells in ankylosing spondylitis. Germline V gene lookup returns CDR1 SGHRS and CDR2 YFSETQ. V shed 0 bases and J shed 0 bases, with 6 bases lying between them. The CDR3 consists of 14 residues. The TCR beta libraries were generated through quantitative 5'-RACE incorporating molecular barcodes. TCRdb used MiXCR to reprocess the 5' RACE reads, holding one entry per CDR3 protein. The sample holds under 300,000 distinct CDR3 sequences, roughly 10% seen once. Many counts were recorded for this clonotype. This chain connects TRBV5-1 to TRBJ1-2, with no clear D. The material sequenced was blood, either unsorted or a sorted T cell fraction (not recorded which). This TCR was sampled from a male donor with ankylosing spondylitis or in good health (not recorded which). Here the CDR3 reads CASSLGPSNYGYTF. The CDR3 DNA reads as TGCGCCAGCAGCTTGGGACCGTCTAACTATGGCTACACCTTC. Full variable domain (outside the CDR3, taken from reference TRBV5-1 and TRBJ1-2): KAGVTQTPRYLIKTRGQQVTLSCSPISGHRSVSWYQQTPGQGLQFLFEYFSETQRNKGNFPGRFSGRQFSNSRSEMNVSTLELGDSALYLCASSLGPSNYGYTFGSGTRLTVV.